This TCR beta chain was found in a study of blood T cell repertoires in COVID-19. Germline CDR1 SQVTM, CDR2 ANQGSEA. The CDR3 totals 14 residues. V was clipped by 2 bases and J by 3 bases; unmatched bases: 1. Generated by immunoSEQ multiplex PCR, the TCRdb table keeps only in-frame clones and is missing some. The repertoire holds 220,000 or so clones, with around four fifths as singletons. The TCR was taken from a woman aged 55-69 years who had recovered from COVID-19. The rearrangement links TRBV29-1 to TRBJ2-1; 10 bases line up with TRBD1. Sequences were obtained from peripheral blood. In DNA, the CDR3 is TGCAGCGTTGAATGGGACAGGGGCTACAATGAGCAGTTCTTC. This encodes CSVEWDRGYNEQFF.